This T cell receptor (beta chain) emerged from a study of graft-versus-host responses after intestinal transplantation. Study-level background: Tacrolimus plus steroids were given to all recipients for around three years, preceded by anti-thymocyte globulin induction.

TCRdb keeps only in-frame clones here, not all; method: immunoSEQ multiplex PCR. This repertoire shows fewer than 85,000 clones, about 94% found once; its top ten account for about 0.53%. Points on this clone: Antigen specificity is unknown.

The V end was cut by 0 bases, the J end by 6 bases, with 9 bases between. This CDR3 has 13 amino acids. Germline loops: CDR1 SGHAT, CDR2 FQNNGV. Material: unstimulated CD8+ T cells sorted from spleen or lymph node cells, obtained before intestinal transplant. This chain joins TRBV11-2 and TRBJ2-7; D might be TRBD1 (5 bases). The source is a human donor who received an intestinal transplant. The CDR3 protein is CASSLDPQGEQYF. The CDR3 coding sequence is TGTGCCAGCAGCTTAGATCCCCAGGGCGAGCAGTACTTC.